The rows below give T cell receptor beta chains drawn from one sample of a study of OX40 agonist ivuxolimab in advanced cancers. Generated by immunoSEQ multiplex PCR, the TCRdb table keeps only in-frame clones and is missing some. Among some 65,000 clones listed, approximately 86% were seen once. Here the sequenced sample was CD4+ or CD8+ T cells sorted from blood, taken in a trial of the OX40 agonist ivuxolimab. These receptors all come from an adult with an advanced solid tumor such as melanoma, head and neck, liver or kidney cancer. Each CDR3 is given with its conserved first and last residue. D genes are given only for firm matches. Rows may omit the clone size; those that give it use once, few, many or a size class.

v_gene: TRBV5-1
d_gene: NA
j_gene: TRBJ1-3
abundance: NA
len: 17
CDR3aa: CASSVQGPASSGNTIYF
CDR3nt: TGCGCCAGCAGCGTCCAAGGCCCGGCGAGCTCTGGAAACACCATATATTTT

v_gene: TRBV11-2
d_gene: NA
j_gene: TRBJ2-7
abundance: NA
len: 14
CDR3aa: CASSKGDLITEQYF
CDR3nt: TGTGCCAGCAGCAAAGGGGACCTAATCACCGAGCAGTACTTC

v_gene: TRBV4-1
d_gene: NA
j_gene: TRBJ2-3
abundance: NA
len: 18
CDR3aa: CASSQDLSTGSSTDTQYF
CDR3nt: TGCGCCAGCAGCCAAGATTTATCGACAGGATCTAGCACAGATACGCAGTATTTT

v_gene: TRBV7-8
d_gene: NA
j_gene: TRBJ2-3
abundance: NA
len: 13
CDR3aa: CASSRPEGHTQYF
CDR3nt: TGTGCCAGCAGCCGTCCTGAGGGCCATACGCAGTATTTT

v_gene: TRBV6-5
d_gene: TRBD2
j_gene: TRBJ2-7
abundance: NA
len: 12
CDR3aa: CATRGGGYEQYF
CDR3nt: TGTGCCACCCGTGGGGGGGGCTACGAGCAGTACTTC

v_gene: TRBV5-1
d_gene: TRBD2
j_gene: TRBJ2-5
abundance: NA
len: 20
CDR3aa: CASSLPEGTSGGRYQETQYF
CDR3nt: TGCGCCAGCAGCTTGCCTGAGGGGACTAGCGGGGGGCGGTACCAAGAGACCCAGTACTTC

v_gene: TRBV5-1
d_gene: NA
j_gene: TRBJ1-5
abundance: NA
len: 15
CDR3aa: CASRRGRDNNQPQHF
CDR3nt: TGCGCCAGCAGAAGAGGGAGGGATAACAATCAGCCCCAGCATTTT

v_gene: TRBV7-9
d_gene: TRBD1
j_gene: TRBJ1-4
abundance: NA
len: 14
CDR3aa: CASSGDRVYEKLFF
CDR3nt: TGTGCCAGCAGCGGAGACAGGGTATATGAAAAACTGTTTTTT

v_gene: TRBV6-1
d_gene: NA
j_gene: TRBJ1-2
abundance: few
len: 13
CDR3aa: CASSEATRTGYTF
CDR3nt: TGTGCCAGCAGTGAAGCCACGAGGACCGGCTACACCTTC

v_gene: TRBV5-4
d_gene: NA
j_gene: TRBJ1-3
abundance: NA
len: 16
CDR3aa: CASSLSGGKPGNTIYF
CDR3nt: TGTGCCAGCAGTTTATCGGGGGGGAAGCCCGGAAACACCATATATTTT

v_gene: TRBV16
d_gene: TRBD1
j_gene: TRBJ1-1
abundance: NA
len: 14
CDR3aa: CASTPGTANTEAFF
CDR3nt: TGTGCCAGCACCCCAGGGACAGCGAACACTGAAGCTTTCTTT

v_gene: TRBV7-9
d_gene: NA
j_gene: TRBJ2-7
abundance: NA
len: 15
CDR3aa: CASSLVGQATYEQYF
CDR3nt: TGTGCCAGCAGCTTAGTTGGGCAGGCGACCTACGAGCAGTACTTC

v_gene: TRBV4-1
d_gene: NA
j_gene: TRBJ2-4
abundance: NA
len: 15
CDR3aa: CASSRPEGPEVIQYF
CDR3nt: TGCGCCAGCAGCCGCCCCGAGGGCCCAGAGGTCATTCAGTACTTC

v_gene: TRBV6-1
d_gene: NA
j_gene: TRBJ1-3
abundance: NA
len: 14
CDR3aa: CASSETGAPGTIYF
CDR3nt: TGTGCCAGCAGTGAAACGGGGGCTCCGGGCACCATATATTTT

v_gene: TRBV15
d_gene: NA
j_gene: TRBJ1-4
abundance: NA
len: 15
CDR3aa: CATSGRQGTNEKLFF
CDR3nt: TGTGCCACCAGCGGGAGACAAGGGACTAATGAAAAACTGTTTTTT

v_gene: TRBV28
d_gene: NA
j_gene: TRBJ1-1
abundance: NA
len: 15
CDR3aa: CASRSLGLADTEAFF
CDR3nt: TGTGCCAGCAGGAGCCTGGGCCTCGCCGATACTGAAGCTTTCTTT

v_gene: TRBV11-2
d_gene: NA
j_gene: TRBJ2-1
abundance: NA
len: 12
CDR3aa: CASSPLGNEQFF
CDR3nt: TGTGCCAGCAGCCCTCTGGGTAATGAGCAGTTCTTC

v_gene: TRBV27
d_gene: TRBD1
j_gene: TRBJ1-2
abundance: once
len: 13
CDR3aa: CASSSTGLYGYTF
CDR3nt: TGTGCCAGCAGTTCGACAGGGTTGTATGGCTACACCTTC

v_gene: TRBV5-6
d_gene: TRBD1
j_gene: TRBJ1-2
abundance: NA
len: 15
CDR3aa: CASSPRKGQSYGYTF
CDR3nt: TGTGCCAGCAGCCCCAGAAAGGGACAGAGCTATGGCTACACCTTC

v_gene: TRBV10-3
d_gene: NA
j_gene: TRBJ1-3
abundance: NA
len: 14
CDR3aa: CAISPDNSGNTIYF
CDR3nt: TGTGCCATCAGCCCTGACAACTCTGGAAACACCATATATTTT

v_gene: TRBV28
d_gene: TRBD1
j_gene: TRBJ2-5
abundance: NA
len: 15
CDR3aa: CASSPPKGARETQYF
CDR3nt: TGTGCCAGCAGTCCGCCCAAGGGGGCAAGGGAGACCCAGTACTTC

v_gene: TRBV19
d_gene: TRBD1
j_gene: TRBJ2-5
abundance: NA
len: 14
CDR3aa: CASSMRQGTETQYF
CDR3nt: TGTGCCAGTAGTATGAGACAGGGGACGGAGACCCAGTACTTC

v_gene: TRBV28
d_gene: NA
j_gene: TRBJ2-6
abundance: few
len: 16
CDR3aa: CASSLGGASGANVLTF
CDR3nt: TGTGCCAGCAGTTTGGGTGGAGCCTCTGGGGCCAACGTCCTGACTTTC

v_gene: TRBV6-6
d_gene: NA
j_gene: TRBJ1-1
abundance: NA
len: 13
CDR3aa: CASSYEGDTEAFF
CDR3nt: TGTGCCAGCAGTTACGAGGGAGACACTGAAGCTTTCTTT

v_gene: TRBV6-1
d_gene: NA
j_gene: TRBJ1-1
abundance: NA
len: 15
CDR3aa: CASHRGETQNTEAFF
CDR3nt: TGTGCCAGCCATCGTGGAGAGACGCAGAACACTGAAGCTTTCTTT

v_gene: TRBV7-9
d_gene: NA
j_gene: TRBJ1-3
abundance: NA
len: 14
CDR3aa: CASSLGQGGNTIYF
CDR3nt: TGTGCCAGCAGCTTAGGACAAGGTGGAAACACCATATATTTT

v_gene: TRBV29-1
d_gene: NA
j_gene: TRBJ1-1
abundance: NA
len: 12
CDR3aa: CSVRRTNTEAFF
CDR3nt: TGCAGCGTTCGACGGACGAACACTGAAGCTTTCTTT

v_gene: TRBV7-2
d_gene: TRBD2
j_gene: TRBJ2-2
abundance: once
len: 18
CDR3aa: CASSTSGGLPSFTGELFF
CDR3nt: TGTGCCAGCAGCACTAGCGGGGGTCTCCCCTCCTTCACCGGGGAGCTGTTTTTT

v_gene: TRBV20-1
d_gene: TRBD1
j_gene: TRBJ1-1
abundance: NA
len: 11
CDR3aa: CSARTGTEAFF
CDR3nt: TGCAGTGCTAGGACAGGGACTGAAGCTTTCTTT

v_gene: TRBV28
d_gene: NA
j_gene: TRBJ1-1
abundance: NA
len: 13
CDR3aa: CASTLGMNTEAFF
CDR3nt: TGTGCCAGCACATTAGGTATGAACACTGAAGCTTTCTTT

v_gene: TRBV27
d_gene: NA
j_gene: TRBJ1-2
abundance: NA
len: 14
CDR3aa: CASSPNFQGGGYTF
CDR3nt: TGTGCCAGCAGCCCGAATTTCCAGGGAGGTGGCTACACCTTC

v_gene: TRBV28
d_gene: NA
j_gene: TRBJ1-3
abundance: few
len: 17
CDR3aa: CASSPLGGPTSGNTIYF
CDR3nt: TGTGCCAGCAGCCCGCTGGGGGGCCCTACTTCTGGAAACACCATATATTTT

v_gene: TRBV28
d_gene: TRBD2
j_gene: TRBJ2-3
abundance: NA
len: 15
CDR3aa: CASSLRLAGGYTQYF
CDR3nt: TGTGCCAGCAGTTTGCGGCTAGCGGGGGGATATACGCAGTATTTT

v_gene: TRBV28
d_gene: NA
j_gene: TRBJ1-1
abundance: NA
len: 14
CDR3aa: CASSIRVVNTEAFF
CDR3nt: TGTGCCAGCAGTATCAGGGTGGTGAACACTGAAGCTTTCTTT

v_gene: TRBV5-4
d_gene: TRBD1
j_gene: TRBJ1-4
abundance: NA
len: 15
CDR3aa: CASSPGTGGYEKLFF
CDR3nt: TGTGCCAGCAGCCCCGGGACAGGGGGTTATGAAAAACTGTTTTTT

v_gene: TRBV5-1
d_gene: NA
j_gene: TRBJ2-7
abundance: NA
len: 13
CDR3aa: CASSPGFSYEQYF
CDR3nt: TGCGCCAGCAGCCCAGGGTTCTCCTACGAGCAGTACTTC

v_gene: TRBV6-5
d_gene: NA
j_gene: TRBJ1-1
abundance: NA
len: 13
CDR3aa: CASSSTLNTEAFF
CDR3nt: TGTGCCAGCAGCTCCACTTTGAACACTGAAGCTTTCTTT

v_gene: TRBV19
d_gene: NA
j_gene: TRBJ2-5
abundance: NA
len: 13
CDR3aa: CASSSHAQETQYF
CDR3nt: TGTGCCAGTAGTAGTCACGCACAAGAGACCCAGTACTTC